These T cell receptor beta chains were read from a single sample in a study of TIL therapy for anti-PD-1-resistant metastatic lung cancer. Profiling relied on immunoSEQ multiplex PCR, and the TCRdb table lists in-frame clones only, not all of them. The repertoire consists of 35,000 to 55,000 clones, with 79% occurring once and the leading ten covering around 15%. The material was blood, obtained at baseline. The receptors were sampled from a man aged 70 or older with non-small cell lung cancer. The CDR3 runs from the conserved cysteine through the conserved F or W. The order of the fields is D gene, V gene, J gene, clone size, CDR3 protein, CDR3 DNA. The D gene is left open where the match is weak. Expanded clones get a size class; other rows say once, few or many, or leave the size out.

D: .
V: TRBV14
J: TRBJ2-7
size: .
CDR3: CASNRQVSYEQYF
DNA: TGTGCCAGCAACCGACAGGTCTCCTACGAGCAGTACTTC

D: .
V: TRBV7-9
J: TRBJ2-2
size: few
CDR3: CASSSTGVSNTGELFF
DNA: TGTGCCAGCAGCTCAACGGGAGTATCGAACACCGGGGAGCTGTTTTTT

D: .
V: TRBV28
J: TRBJ1-5
size: .
CDR3: CASSLGSNQPQHF
DNA: TGTGCCAGCAGTTTAGGAAGCAATCAGCCCCAGCATTTT

D: .
V: TRBV7-2
J: TRBJ2-3
size: .
CDR3: CASSLDSNTDTQYF
DNA: TGTGCCAGCAGCTTAGACAGTAACACAGATACGCAGTATTTT

D: .
V: TRBV5-4
J: TRBJ2-1
size: .
CDR3: CASSSRVSVRYNEQFF
DNA: TGTGCCAGCAGCTCCAGGGTATCGGTCCGCTACAATGAGCAGTTCTTC

D: .
V: TRBV5-6
J: TRBJ2-1
size: .
CDR3: CASSLGGSSYNEQFF
DNA: TGTGCCAGCAGCTTGGGGGGGAGCTCCTACAATGAGCAGTTCTTC

D: .
V: TRBV7-9
J: TRBJ2-1
size: .
CDR3: CASSYPGGRAAYNEQFF
DNA: TGTGCCAGCAGCTACCCTGGGGGCAGGGCCGCCTACAATGAGCAGTTCTTC

D: .
V: TRBV25-1
J: TRBJ1-1
size: .
CDR3: CASSGDKGGVVAEAFF
DNA: TGTGCCAGCAGTGGGGACAAGGGGGGAGTCGTAGCTGAAGCTTTCTTT

D: .
V: TRBV7-2
J: TRBJ2-1
size: .
CDR3: CASTPWVGVPYNEQFF
DNA: TGTGCCAGCACCCCATGGGTGGGAGTCCCCTACAATGAGCAGTTCTTC

D: .
V: TRBV20-1
J: TRBJ1-2
size: .
CDR3: CSAAAGYTF
DNA: TGCAGTGCTGCAGCGGGCTACACCTTC

D: .
V: TRBV9
J: TRBJ1-1
size: .
CDR3: CASSVDGVLATEAFF
DNA: TGTGCCAGCAGCGTAGATGGGGTTCTAGCCACTGAAGCTTTCTTT

D: TRBD2
V: TRBV7-9
J: TRBJ2-1
size: .
CDR3: CASSTTTSGIYNEQFF
DNA: TGTGCCAGCAGCACTACGACTAGCGGGATCTACAATGAGCAGTTCTTC

D: .
V: TRBV19
J: TRBJ2-5
size: .
CDR3: CASSGVPQETQYF
DNA: TGTGCCAGTAGTGGGGTACCACAAGAGACCCAGTACTTC

D: TRBD1
V: TRBV4-2
J: TRBJ1-2
size: few
CDR3: CASSPRDRGLGYTF
DNA: TGTGCCAGCAGCCCTAGGGACAGGGGGCTCGGCTACACCTTC

D: .
V: TRBV7-9
J: TRBJ2-7
size: once
CDR3: CASSSLGEQYF
DNA: TGTGCCAGCAGCTCGCTAGGGGAGCAGTACTTC

D: TRBD1
V: TRBV7-8
J: TRBJ2-2
size: .
CDR3: CASRLLPGQGSGELFF
DNA: TGTGCCAGCAGATTACTTCCGGGACAGGGATCTGGGGAGCTGTTTTTT

D: .
V: TRBV27
J: TRBJ1-4
size: .
CDR3: CASSQVGGPNEKLFF
DNA: TGTGCCAGCAGCCAAGTGGGGGGCCCAAATGAAAAACTGTTTTTT

D: .
V: TRBV11-1
J: TRBJ1-1
size: .
CDR3: CASSLRQTLNTEAFF
DNA: TGTGCCAGCAGCTTAAGACAAACCTTGAACACTGAAGCTTTCTTT

D: TRBD1
V: TRBV27
J: TRBJ1-1
size: few
CDR3: CASSVDRDTEAFF
DNA: TGTGCCAGCAGTGTTGACAGGGACACTGAAGCTTTCTTT

D: .
V: TRBV7-9
J: TRBJ2-7
size: .
CDR3: CASSFKGGFSYEQYF
DNA: TGTGCCAGCAGCTTCAAGGGGGGGTTTTCCTACGAGCAGTACTTC

D: .
V: TRBV5-1
J: TRBJ1-5
size: .
CDR3: CASSLGGTGSNQPQHF
DNA: TGCGCCAGCAGCTTGGGGGGAACCGGGAGCAATCAGCCCCAGCATTTT

D: TRBD1
V: TRBV4-1
J: TRBJ1-2
size: .
CDR3: CASSLIGQGADYGYTF
DNA: TGCGCCAGCAGCCTTATTGGACAGGGGGCTGACTATGGCTACACCTTC

D: .
V: TRBV29-1
J: TRBJ2-7
size: .
CDR3: CSVEDPTEQYF
DNA: TGCAGCGTTGAAGATCCGACCGAGCAGTACTTC

D: TRBD1
V: TRBV7-8
J: TRBJ2-2
size: .
CDR3: CASSLGQGSTGELFF
DNA: TGTGCCAGCAGCTTGGGACAGGGGAGCACCGGGGAGCTGTTTTTT

D: .
V: TRBV11-3
J: TRBJ2-3
size: .
CDR3: CASSSSGESTDTQYF
DNA: TGTGCCAGCAGCTCTTCAGGGGAGAGCACAGATACGCAGTATTTT

D: TRBD2
V: TRBV7-9
J: TRBJ2-1
size: .
CDR3: CASSPGLAGGSDNEQFF
DNA: TGTGCCAGCAGCCCGGGACTAGCGGGAGGGAGCGACAATGAGCAGTTCTTC

D: .
V: TRBV11-2
J: TRBJ2-7
size: .
CDR3: CASSLGQLSSYEQYF
DNA: TGTGCCAGCAGCTTGGGGCAGCTAAGCTCCTACGAGCAGTACTTC

D: .
V: TRBV7-6
J: TRBJ1-1
size: few
CDR3: CASSLVPPGTYTEAFF
DNA: TGTGCCAGCAGCTTAGTTCCTCCCGGGACATACACTGAAGCTTTCTTT

D: TRBD1
V: TRBV16
J: TRBJ1-3
size: .
CDR3: CASSQTGISGNTIYF
DNA: TGTGCCAGCAGCCAGACAGGGATCTCTGGAAACACCATATATTTT

D: .
V: TRBV19
J: TRBJ1-1
size: .
CDR3: CASRTPQNTEAFF
DNA: TGTGCCAGTAGGACACCGCAGAACACTGAAGCTTTCTTT

D: .
V: TRBV9
J: TRBJ2-4
size: .
CDR3: CASSVGGAAKNIQYF
DNA: TGTGCCAGCAGCGTTGGAGGGGCGGCCAAAAACATTCAGTACTTC

D: .
V: TRBV19
J: TRBJ2-2
size: .
CDR3: CASSIQSGTGELFF
DNA: TGTGCCAGTAGTATTCAGAGCGGCACCGGGGAGCTGTTTTTT

D: .
V: TRBV2
J: TRBJ2-3
size: .
CDR3: CASSAQQFTDTQYF
DNA: TGTGCCAGCAGTGCACAGCAGTTCACAGATACGCAGTATTTT

D: .
V: TRBV7-2
J: TRBJ2-7
size: .
CDR3: CASSMSGSSASYEQYF
DNA: TGTGCCAGCAGCATGAGTGGCAGTAGCGCCTCCTACGAGCAGTACTTC

D: .
V: TRBV13
J: TRBJ2-3
size: .
CDR3: CASSYGDTQYF
DNA: TGTGCCAGCAGCTATGGGGATACGCAGTATTTT

D: .
V: TRBV19
J: TRBJ1-2
size: .
CDR3: CASSIAGGNYGYTF
DNA: TGTGCCAGTAGTATAGCGGGAGGCAACTATGGCTACACCTTC

D: .
V: TRBV9
J: TRBJ2-3
size: .
CDR3: CASSVVGASTDTQYF
DNA: TGTGCCAGCAGCGTAGTTGGGGCCAGCACAGATACGCAGTATTTT

D: .
V: TRBV5-1
J: TRBJ1-4
size: .
CDR3: CASSNRRTWSEKLFF
DNA: TGCGCCAGCAGTAACCGGCGGACTTGGAGTGAAAAACTGTTTTTT

D: TRBD1
V: TRBV7-2
J: TRBJ2-5
size: .
CDR3: CASSSGQGILETQYF
DNA: TGTGCCAGCAGCTCCGGACAGGGAATATTAGAGACCCAGTACTTC

D: TRBD1
V: TRBV29-1
J: TRBJ2-5
size: .
CDR3: CSAGQGTGTQYF
DNA: TGCAGCGCCGGACAGGGGACGGGGACCCAGTACTTC

D: .
V: TRBV19
J: TRBJ2-7
size: once
CDR3: CASSEGRYQGEQYF
DNA: TGTGCCAGTAGCGAGGGGAGGTATCAAGGAGAGCAGTACTTC

D: TRBD1
V: TRBV5-1
J: TRBJ2-5
size: .
CDR3: CASSLGTGGQETQYF
DNA: TGCGCCAGCAGCTTGGGGACAGGGGGGCAAGAGACCCAGTACTTC

D: TRBD2
V: TRBV27
J: TRBJ2-2
size: .
CDR3: CASSSTLAGGPNGELFF
DNA: TGTGCCAGCAGTTCGACACTAGCGGGAGGGCCCAACGGGGAGCTGTTTTTT

D: .
V: TRBV6-1
J: TRBJ1-6
size: few
CDR3: CASSERGNSPLHF
DNA: TGTGCCAGCAGTGAAAGAGGAAATTCACCCCTCCACTTT

D: TRBD2
V: TRBV9
J: TRBJ2-3
size: .
CDR3: CASGRTSGNTDTQYF
DNA: TGTGCCAGCGGCCGGACTAGCGGGAACACAGATACGCAGTATTTT

D: TRBD1
V: TRBV7-9
J: TRBJ1-2
size: .
CDR3: CASSLSGTENYGYTF
DNA: TGTGCCAGCAGCTTAAGCGGGACAGAGAACTATGGCTACACCTTC

D: .
V: TRBV28
J: TRBJ1-2
size: .
CDR3: CASSPTGRGYTF
DNA: TGTGCCAGCAGTCCTACAGGGCGGGGCTACACCTTC

D: .
V: TRBV5-5
J: TRBJ1-3
size: .
CDR3: CASSLGQGGGNTIYF
DNA: TGTGCCAGCAGCTTGGGGCAGGGAGGGGGAAACACCATATATTTT

D: TRBD2
V: TRBV19
J: TRBJ2-7
size: .
CDR3: CASSATSGGSYEQYF
DNA: TGTGCCAGTAGTGCCACTAGCGGGGGCTCCTACGAGCAGTACTTC

D: TRBD1
V: TRBV6-5
J: TRBJ1-1
size: few
CDR3: CASSRDRGLEAFF
DNA: TGTGCCAGCAGTCGGGACAGGGGGCTTGAGGCTTTCTTT

D: .
V: TRBV19
J: TRBJ1-4
size: .
CDR3: CASSIAGLRNEKLFF
DNA: TGTGCCAGTAGTATAGCGGGCCTTCGTAATGAAAAACTGTTTTTT